Sequencing of this T cell receptor beta chain was carried out in a study of T cells expressing NK-cell markers. Whole-study findings and limits: Also leading the CD3+CD56-NKG2C+ fraction in a few donors were these clonotypes. It remained uncertain whether the expanded NKG2C+ T cell clones were specific for HCMV antigens.

The TCR beta cDNA came from 5'RACE template switching with UMIs. TCRdb reprocessed the 5' RACE reads, keeping one entry per CDR3 protein, no DNA. This repertoire comprises some 150,000 distinct CDR3 sequences; its ten largest clones make up 9.5% to 15%. In germline, CDR1 is LNHDA, CDR2 SQIVND (reference sequence). This CDR3 is 16 amino acids long. A word on this clonotype: Its antigen remains unknown.

The TCR comes from a man younger than 30 in good health. The rearrangement joins TRBV19 to TRBJ2-1. The sequenced sample was blood T cells: a sorted CD56 or NKG2C T cell subset, CD4+ or CD8+ T cells, or bulk PBMC T cells (not recorded which). Here the CDR3 reads CASSARDRGSYNEQFF.